The next 25 T cell receptor beta chains were all read from a single sample in a study of response to subunit inactivated influenza vaccine. TCRdb used MiXCR to reprocess the RT-PCR reads, holding one entry per CDR3 protein. Seen here are hundreds of thousands of distinct CDR3 sequences, roughly 18% observed once, and the top ten hold roughly 10%. The sequencing used PBMCs from blood, collected 5 days after vaccination. Source of these receptors: a man aged 50 or older who received an inactivated influenza vaccine.

V is TRBV4-3 and J is TRBJ2-5; 8 bases match TRBD2. J gave up 5 bases and V 2 bases, and 4 bases lay outside the gene matches. In germline, CDR1 is LGHNA, CDR2 YSLEER. The CDR3 runs to 14 residues. Here the CDR3 DNA reads TGCGCCAGCAGCCAACGGGGGGGCCCGGAGACCCAGTACTTC. Translated: CASSQRGGPETQYF.

Only a few counts were recorded for this clonotype. The chain is built from TRBV4-3 and TRBJ2-7; D unresolved. CDR1 is LGHNA, CDR2 YSLEER, per germline. There are 14 residues in the CDR3. V lost 0 bases and J lost 6, with 12 bases in between. CDR3 loop: CASSQDRLKGEQYF. CDR3 DNA: TGCGCCAGCAGCCAAGACCGGTTAAAGGGCGAGCAGTACTTC.

This clonotype has ten or more counts. The chain uses TRBV12-3 or TRBV12-4 and TRBJ1-1; tentative D call: TRBD1 (5 bases). The germline V and J ends were trimmed by 7 bases and 4 bases, with 13 bases remaining between them. The CDR3 has 13 residues. In DNA form, the CDR3 reads TGTGCCAGCACCCGGGGGGAGGGCACTGAAGCTTTCTTT. It translates to CASTRGEGTEAFF.

This clonotype came up a few times. The V gene is TRBV15, the J gene TRBJ1-6, with D possibly matching TRBD1 (5 bases). CDR1 and CDR2 from the germline V gene are LNHNV and YYDKDF (reference sequence). Trimming removed 5 bases from V and 3 bases from J, with 14 bases in between. This CDR3 comprises 16 residues. The CDR3 sequence: CATSGVRDFYNSPLHF. The DNA of the CDR3 is TGTGCCACCAGCGGGGTGAGGGACTTCTATAATTCACCCCTCCACTTT.

This clonotype was counted a few times. The chain has TRBV12-3 or TRBV12-4 and TRBJ1-3; 8 positions agree with TRBD1. CDR3 length equals 14 residues. V lost 7 bases and J lost 2; bases outside the gene matches: 4. The CDR3 DNA sequence: TGTGCCAGCACCAGGACAGGGCCTGGAAACACCATATATTTT. This encodes CASTRTGPGNTIYF.

This clonotype was counted only a few times. This rearrangement joins TRBV6-4 to TRBJ2-7, with TRBD2 matching 8 bases. Germline values: CDR1 MRHNA, CDR2 SNTAGT. This CDR3 region has 23 residues. J gave up 3 bases and V 5 bases, and 33 bases lay outside the gene matches. CDR3 nucleotides: TGTGCCAGCAGTACCGGTAGGGGGGACAATCCCCTCACTAGAGCGGGAGAAAGCTACGAGCAGTACTTC. This gives the protein CASSTGRGDNPLTRAGESYEQYF.

This clonotype has a count of ten or more. The V gene is TRBV5-1, the J gene TRBJ2-5, with D hard to call. CDR1 and CDR2 from the germline V gene are SGHRS and YFSETQ. The germline V and J ends were trimmed by 0 bases and 2 bases, with 11 bases remaining between them. This CDR3 spans 15 amino acids. The CDR3 protein is CASSLGVGIQETQYF. The CDR3 region has the DNA TGCGCCAGCAGCTTGGGAGTCGGCATACAAGAGACCCAGTACTTC.

The chain recombines TRBV12-3 or TRBV12-4 with TRBJ2-5; 11 nucleotides agree with TRBD2. CDR3 size: 15 residues. Trimming cost V 6 bases and J 4 bases; bases outside gene matches: 7. CDR3 nucleotides: TGTGCCAGCAGGTATGGGACTAGCGGACGAGAGACCCAGTACTTC. Translating it yields CASRYGTSGRETQYF.

The chain joins TRBV10-3 to TRBJ2-1; tentatively, D is TRBD2 (5 bases). This CDR3 is 14 amino acids long. With 6 bases removed from V and 5 bases from J, the gap between germline ends came to 14 bases. The germline CDR1 and CDR2 sequences are ENHRY and SYGVKD. CDR3 region: CAISARQLDNEQFF. DNA for the CDR3: TGTGCCATCAGCGCTAGGCAACTAGACAATGAGCAGTTCTTC.

The chain joins TRBV6-5 to TRBJ1-1; TRBD1 agrees at 8 bases. CDR1 MNHEY and CDR2 SVGAGI come from the germline V gene. V shed 7 bases, J shed 11 bases, and the junction held 12 bases outside the gene matches. CDR3 length: 13 residues. DNA for the CDR3: TGTGCCAGCATTAACTCCAGGGGGCGCGTGGCTTTCTTT. This codes for CASINSRGRVAFF.

The chain carries TRBV10-3 and TRBJ2-5, with unresolved D. Trimming took off 0 bases at V and 2 bases at J, with 4 bases between the two ends. The CDR3 has 13 residues. Germline V lookup: CDR1 ENHRY, CDR2 SYGVKD. In DNA, the CDR3 is TGTGCCATCAGTGAGTCGGCACAAGAGACCCAGTACTTC. As protein: CAISESAQETQYF.

The rearrangement joins TRBV10-3 to TRBJ1-1; the D is unclear. The germline gives CDR1 ENHRY, CDR2 SYGVKD. The CDR3 contains 13 residues. V was shortened by 8 bases and J by 3 bases, with 13 bases between the two germline ends. The DNA of the CDR3 is TGTGCCATCGGGGAACGGTCGTACACTGAAGCTTTCTTT. Translating gives CAIGERSYTEAFF.

This clonotype was found many times. The rearrangement joins TRBV29-1 to TRBJ2-5, with 9 bases aligning to TRBD2. Germline loops: CDR1 SQVTM, CDR2 ANQGSEA. This CDR3 has 14 residues. V was clipped by 3 bases and J by 9 bases; unmatched bases: 11. CDR3: CSVDGLAGKRAQYF. CDR3 DNA sequence: TGCAGCGTTGATGGGCTAGCGGGGAAGAGAGCCCAGTACTTC.

The table lists this clonotype with a count of one. The gene calls are TRBV6-2 or TRBV6-3 and TRBJ1-6, with TRBD1 matching over 8 bases. V lost 7 bases and J lost 0; bases outside the gene matches: 11. The CDR3 has 18 amino acids. CDR1 is MNHEY, CDR2 SVGEGT, per germline. CDR3 sequence: CASNDAWTGSSYNSPLHF. The CDR3, as DNA: TGTGCCAGCAACGACGCGTGGACAGGGAGCTCCTATAATTCACCCCTCCACTTT.

In this sample, this clonotype turned up a few times. The V gene is TRBV5-1, the J gene TRBJ2-1; D unresolved. Trimming removed 4 bases from V and 5 bases from J, with 13 bases in between. Germline V gives CDR1 SGHRS, CDR2 YFSETQ. The CDR3 extends over 14 amino acids. As DNA, the CDR3 is TGCGCCAGCAGCCAAGTTTTGAACCACAATGAGCAGTTCTTC. Its translation: CASSQVLNHNEQFF. Full variable domain (remainder filled in from reference TRBV5-1 and TRBJ2-1): KAGVTQTPRYLIKTRGQQVTLSCSPISGHRSVSWYQQTPGQGLQFLFEYFSETQRNKGNFPGRFSGRQFSNSRSEMNVSTLELGDSALYLCASSQVLNHNEQFFGPGTRLTVL.

The rearrangement joins TRBV6-2 or TRBV6-3 to TRBJ1-5; the D gene is possibly TRBD1 (5 bases). Germline V gene sequence: CDR1 MNHEY, CDR2 SVGEGT. Trimming took off 6 bases at V and 3 bases at J, with 15 bases between the two ends. CDR3 length equals 15 residues. CDR3 coding DNA: TGTGCCAGCAGCCCTGGCGACAGCCTCAATCAGCCCCAGCATTTT. This gives the protein CASSPGDSLNQPQHF.

This clonotype came up many times. The rearrangement uses TRBV20-1 and TRBJ2-7; no clear D gene. Germline V gives CDR1 DFQATT, CDR2 SNEGSKA (reference sequence). V was trimmed by 6 bases and J by 3 bases, leaving 15 bases between them. The CDR3 consists of 13 residues. CDR3 sequence: CSASDGTNYEQYF. The CDR3, as DNA: TGCAGTGCCTCGGACGGCACAAACTACGAGCAGTACTTC.

V is TRBV12-3 or TRBV12-4 and J is TRBJ2-1; 11 bases match TRBD2. Trimming took 6 bases from V and 9 from J; bases not matched to a gene: 7. The CDR3 runs to 14 residues. The CDR3 nucleotides read TGTGCCAGCAGACTAGCGGGAGCCCAAGGTGAGCAGTTCTTC. It codes for CASRLAGAQGEQFF.

This clonotype showed up just a few times. This chain connects TRBV20-1 to TRBJ2-7; 13 bases agree with TRBD2. Per the germline V gene, CDR1 is DFQATT and CDR2 is SNEGSKA (reference sequence). The CDR3 runs 14 residues. Trimming took 6 bases from V and 7 from J; bases not matched to a gene: 9. The CDR3 region is CSAIGLAGVGEQYF. CDR3 DNA sequence: TGCAGTGCCATCGGACTAGCGGGAGTGGGTGAGCAGTACTTC.

The V call is TRBV29-1, the J call TRBJ2-7; D might be TRBD1 (5 bases). The CDR3 sequence is 14 residues long. The germline V and J ends were trimmed by 0 bases and 1 base, with 10 bases remaining between them. Germline values: CDR1 SQVTM, CDR2 ANQGSEA. The CDR3 is CSVEEAQGSYEQYF. The CDR3, as DNA: TGCAGCGTTGAAGAGGCCCAGGGTTCCTACGAGCAGTACTTC.

The chain carries TRBV7-9 and TRBJ2-7, with TRBD1 matching 10 bases. Losses at the gene ends were 5 bases for V and 4 bases for J; bases not matched to a gene: 5. The CDR3 spans 14 residues. The germline gives CDR1 SEHNR, CDR2 FQNEAQ (reference sequence). The CDR3 coding sequence is TGTGCCAGCAGCCAGACAGGGGGCTTGTACGAGCAGTACTTC. Translated, it gives CASSQTGGLYEQYF.

This clonotype was picked up many times. This rearrangement joins TRBV12-3 or TRBV12-4 to TRBJ1-2, with TRBD1 matching 10 bases. After removal of 5 bases from V and 1 base from J, the junction contained 7 bases not matched to a gene. The CDR3 runs to 16 residues. The CDR3 region is CASSTGTGENNYGYTF. The CDR3 DNA is TGTGCCAGCAGTACCGGGACAGGGGAAAATAACTATGGCTACACCTTC.

This clonotype was seen a few times. The rearrangement joins TRBV10-2 to TRBJ1-1; D gene ambiguous. The germline gives CDR1 WSHSY, CDR2 SAAADI. This CDR3 is 13 amino acids long. V dropped 9 bases and J dropped 0 bases, with 11 bases sitting between them. For the CDR3, the DNA is TGCGCCAGGTCTGAGGGAGTGAACACTGAAGCTTTCTTT. Translated, it gives CARSEGVNTEAFF.

The chain has TRBV24-1 and TRBJ2-2; no definite D call. Germline assignment: CDR1 KGHDR and CDR2 SFDVKD. Between the trimmed V and J ends, which lost 4 bases and 1 base, there was a span of 9 bases. The CDR3 has 15 amino acids. DNA of the CDR3: TGTGCCACCAGTGACAACTACAGGAACACCGGGGAGCTGTTTTTT. As protein: CATSDNYRNTGELFF.

This chain joins TRBV15 and TRBJ1-2; possibly TRBD1 for D (6 bases). Looked up from germline, CDR1 is LNHNV and CDR2 is YYDKDF (reference sequence). The V end lost 0 bases, the J end lost 0 bases, and 14 bases lay between the germline ends. The CDR3 runs to 17 residues. CDR3 in DNA: TGTGCCACCAGCAGAGATAGTTTCGGACAGACTAACTATGGCTACACCTTC. It translates to CATSRDSFGQTNYGYTF.